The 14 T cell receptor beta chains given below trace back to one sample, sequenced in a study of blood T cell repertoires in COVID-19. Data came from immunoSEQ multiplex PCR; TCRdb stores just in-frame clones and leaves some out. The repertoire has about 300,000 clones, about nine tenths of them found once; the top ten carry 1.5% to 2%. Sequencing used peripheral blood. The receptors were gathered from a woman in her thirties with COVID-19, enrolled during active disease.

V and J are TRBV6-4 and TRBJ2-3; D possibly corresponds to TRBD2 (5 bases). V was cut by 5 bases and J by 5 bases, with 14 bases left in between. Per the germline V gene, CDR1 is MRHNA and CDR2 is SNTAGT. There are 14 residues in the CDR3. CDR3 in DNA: TGTGCCAGCAGTACTGACGGAGGAGAAGATACGCAGTATTTT. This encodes CASSTDGGEDTQYF.

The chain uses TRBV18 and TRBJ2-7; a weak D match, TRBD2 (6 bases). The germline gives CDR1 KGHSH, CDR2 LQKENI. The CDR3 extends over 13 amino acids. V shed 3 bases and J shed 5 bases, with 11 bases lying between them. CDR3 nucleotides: TGTGCCAGCTCACCCATTCGGACTAACGAGCAGTACTTC. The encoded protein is CASSPIRTNEQYF.

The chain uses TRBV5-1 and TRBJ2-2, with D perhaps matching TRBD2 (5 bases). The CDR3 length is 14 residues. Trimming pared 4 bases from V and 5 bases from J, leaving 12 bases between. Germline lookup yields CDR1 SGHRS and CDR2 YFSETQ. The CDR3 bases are TGCGCCAGCAGCGCCTGGACTCCGACCGGGGAGCTGTTTTTT. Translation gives CASSAWTPTGELFF.

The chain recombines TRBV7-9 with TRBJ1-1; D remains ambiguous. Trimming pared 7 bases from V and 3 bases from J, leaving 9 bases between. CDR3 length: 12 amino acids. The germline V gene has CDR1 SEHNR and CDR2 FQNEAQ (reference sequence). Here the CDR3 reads CASTTGYTEAFF. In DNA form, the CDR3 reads TGTGCCAGCACCACGGGGTACACTGAAGCTTTCTTT.

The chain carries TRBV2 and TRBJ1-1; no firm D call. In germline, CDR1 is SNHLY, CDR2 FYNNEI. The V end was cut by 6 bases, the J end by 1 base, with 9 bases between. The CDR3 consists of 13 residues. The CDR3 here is CASSSFGNTEAFF. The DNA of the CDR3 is TGTGCCAGCAGCTCATTCGGGAACACTGAAGCTTTCTTT.

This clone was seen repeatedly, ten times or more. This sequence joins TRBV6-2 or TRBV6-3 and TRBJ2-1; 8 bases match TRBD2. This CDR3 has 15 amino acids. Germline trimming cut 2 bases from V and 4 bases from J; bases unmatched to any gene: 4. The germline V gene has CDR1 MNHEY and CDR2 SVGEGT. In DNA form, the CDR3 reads TGTGCCAGCAGTTACGAAAGCGGGGGTTACAATGAGCAGTTCTTC. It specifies CASSYESGGYNEQFF.

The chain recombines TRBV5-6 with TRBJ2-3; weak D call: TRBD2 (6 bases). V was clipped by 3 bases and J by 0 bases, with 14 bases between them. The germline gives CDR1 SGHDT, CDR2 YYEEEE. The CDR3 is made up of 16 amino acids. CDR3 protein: CASSYGTQTSTDTQYF. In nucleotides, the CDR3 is TGTGCCAGCAGCTACGGGACTCAGACTAGCACAGATACGCAGTATTTT. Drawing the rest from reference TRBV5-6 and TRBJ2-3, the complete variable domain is DAGVTQSPTHLIKTRGQQVTLRCSPKSGHDTVSWYQQALGQGPQFIFQYYEEEERQRGNFPDRFSGHQFPNYSSELNVNALLLGDSALYLCASSYGTQTSTDTQYFGPGTRLTVL.

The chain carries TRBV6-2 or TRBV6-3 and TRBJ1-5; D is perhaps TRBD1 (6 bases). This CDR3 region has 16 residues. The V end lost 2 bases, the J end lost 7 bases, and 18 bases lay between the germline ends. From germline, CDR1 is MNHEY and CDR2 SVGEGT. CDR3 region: CASSYDNRRGGQPQHF. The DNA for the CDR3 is TGTGCCAGCAGTTACGACAATCGAAGAGGGGGACAGCCCCAGCATTTT.

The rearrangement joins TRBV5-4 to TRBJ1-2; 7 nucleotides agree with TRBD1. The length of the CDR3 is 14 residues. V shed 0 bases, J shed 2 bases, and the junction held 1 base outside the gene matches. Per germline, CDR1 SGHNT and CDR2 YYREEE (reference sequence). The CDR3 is CASSLVTGNYGYTF. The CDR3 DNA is TGTGCCAGCAGCTTGGTGACAGGGAACTATGGCTACACCTTC.

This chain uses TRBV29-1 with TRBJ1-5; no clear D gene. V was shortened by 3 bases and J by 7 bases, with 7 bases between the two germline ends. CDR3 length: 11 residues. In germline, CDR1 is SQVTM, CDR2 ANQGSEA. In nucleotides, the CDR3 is TGCAGCGTTGATGGCCACCAGCCCCAGCATTTT. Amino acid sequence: CSVDGHQPQHF.

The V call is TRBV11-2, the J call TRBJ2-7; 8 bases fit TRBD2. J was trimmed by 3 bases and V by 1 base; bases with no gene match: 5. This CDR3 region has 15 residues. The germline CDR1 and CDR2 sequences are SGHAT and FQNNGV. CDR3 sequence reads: CASSLVGGGRYEQYV. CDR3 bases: TGTGCCAGCAGCTTAGTCGGGGGGGGCCGCTACGAGCAGTACGTC.

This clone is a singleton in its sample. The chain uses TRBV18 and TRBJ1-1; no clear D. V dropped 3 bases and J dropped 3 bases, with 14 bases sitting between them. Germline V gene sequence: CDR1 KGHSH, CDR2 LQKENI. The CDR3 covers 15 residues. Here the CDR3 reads CASSPTSGVYTEAFF. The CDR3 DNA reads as TGTGCCAGCTCACCTACTTCCGGGGTCTACACTGAAGCTTTCTTT. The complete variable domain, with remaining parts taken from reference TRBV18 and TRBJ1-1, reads NAGVMQNPRHLVRRRGQEARLRCSPMKGHSHVYWYRQLPEEGLKFMVYLQKENIIDESGMPKERFSAEFPKEGPSILRIQQVVRGDSAAYFCASSPTSGVYTEAFFGQGTRLTVV.

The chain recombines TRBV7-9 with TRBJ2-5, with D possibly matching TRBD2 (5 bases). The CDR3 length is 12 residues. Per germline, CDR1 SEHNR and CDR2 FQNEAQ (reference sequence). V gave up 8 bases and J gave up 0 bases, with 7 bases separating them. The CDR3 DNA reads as TGTGCCAGCGGAGGAAACCAAGAGACCCAGTACTTC. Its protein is CASGGNQETQYF.

The CDR3 loop reads CASSLEPGEETQYF. The CDR3 nucleotides read TGCGCCAGCAGCTTAGAACCGGGAGAAGAGACCCAGTACTTC. The chain has TRBV5-1 and TRBJ2-5; the D gene is possibly TRBD2 (6 bases). Germline CDR1 SGHRS, CDR2 YFSETQ. The V end was cut by 2 bases, the J end by 3 bases, with 11 bases between. The CDR3 is made up of 14 amino acids. The full variable domain, completed using reference TRBV5-1 and TRBJ2-5, is KAGVTQTPRYLIKTRGQQVTLSCSPISGHRSVSWYQQTPGQGLQFLFEYFSETQRNKGNFPGRFSGRQFSNSRSEMNVSTLELGDSALYLCASSLEPGEETQYFGPGTRLLVL.